One sample yielded the 11 T cell receptor beta chains listed below, sequenced in a study of T cell repertoires in ileal Crohn's disease. This table comes from immunoSEQ multiplex PCR, and its TCRdb copy is limited to in-frame clones, with some not included. The table records under 35,000 clones, around three quarters of them present only once. Sequenced input: ileal tissue. The receptors come from an adult with Crohn's disease.

This clone was counted a single time. V is TRBV15 and J is TRBJ2-7, with TRBD2 matching over 7 bases. Germline CDR1 LNHNV, CDR2 YYDKDF (reference sequence). This CDR3 is 15 amino acids long. The V segment lost 5 bases and the J segment 2 bases; nucleotides outside the gene matches: 9. In nucleotides, the CDR3 is TGTGCCACCAGCCCCTCCCGTGGGACTACCTACGAGCAGTACTTC. It translates to CATSPSRGTTYEQYF.

The rearrangement uses TRBV5-4 and TRBJ1-4; no firm D call. This CDR3 is built from 12 residues. The V end lost 5 bases, the J end lost 3 bases, and 5 bases lay between the germline ends. The germline V gene has CDR1 SGHNT and CDR2 YYREEE (reference sequence). CDR3 amino acids: CASSRSNEKLFF. The CDR3 coding sequence is TGTGCCAGCAGTCGGTCTAATGAAAAACTGTTTTTT.

The table lists this clone with a count of one. The gene calls are TRBV7-3 and TRBJ2-1; D remains ambiguous. Germline lookup yields CDR1 SGHTA and CDR2 FQGTGA. The CDR3 length is 15 residues. The V end lost 5 bases, the J end lost 0 bases, and 11 bases lay between the germline ends. CDR3 region: CASSQVRSSYNEQFF. CDR3 DNA: TGTGCCAGCAGCCAAGTCCGGAGCTCCTACAATGAGCAGTTCTTC.

This clone was seen a single time. This sequence joins TRBV7-9 and TRBJ2-5, with TRBD2 identical over 9 bases. TRBJ2-7 explains the end of the DNA better; the J call may be wrong. There are 14 residues in the CDR3. Germline-derived CDR1 and CDR2 are SEHNR and FQNEAQ (reference sequence). This CDR3 reads CASSPSGVSYEQYF. The DNA of the CDR3 is TGTGCCAGCAGCCCTAGCGGGGTATCCTACGAGCAGTACTTC.

This chain joins TRBV5-3 and TRBJ1-2; 9 nucleotides align to TRBD1. TRBV5-3 is an ORF; its function is uncertain. V was clipped by 8 bases and J by 3 bases; unmatched bases: 11. The CDR3 length is 15 residues. CDR3: CASSARTGDDYGYTF. CDR3 in DNA: TGTGCCAGCAGCGCTAGGACAGGGGATGACTATGGCTACACCTTC.

The CDR3, as DNA: TGTGCCAGCAGCCTGGCAGGGGGCGCGGGCACCGGGGAGCTGTTTTTT. It encodes CASSLAGGAGTGELFF. This sequence joins TRBV5-6 and TRBJ2-2; 8 bases align to TRBD1. J lost 4 bases, V lost 4 bases, and 9 bases had no gene match. Germline loops: CDR1 SGHDT, CDR2 YYEEEE. The CDR3 covers 16 residues.

Worth noting for this clone: At one boundary the junction diverges from the germline segment, which might be a read error. The rearrangement uses TRBV29-1 and TRBJ2-7, with 8 nucleotides matching TRBD1. In germline, CDR1 is SQVTM, CDR2 ANQGSEA. The CDR3 loop spans 11 amino acids. CDR3 sequence: CSVEGTGTRAF. The CDR3 region has the DNA TGCAGCGTTGAGGGGACAGGAACGAGGGCCTTC.

The rearrangement links TRBV6-5 to TRBJ2-1, with 8 nucleotides matching TRBD1. Per the germline V gene, CDR1 is MNHEY and CDR2 is SVGAGI. V lost 6 bases to trimming and J lost 4 bases; unmatched junction nucleotides: 5. There are 14 residues in the CDR3. CDR3 amino acids: CASSPGTGYNEQFF. The DNA of the CDR3 is TGTGCCAGCAGCCCCGGGACAGGTTACAATGAGCAGTTCTTC.

The table lists this clone with a few counts. V gene TRBV7-6 combines with J gene TRBJ2-7; 10 positions agree with TRBD2. The CDR3 extends over 16 amino acids. The germline gives CDR1 SGHVS, CDR2 FNYEAQ. The V gene end was trimmed by 5 bases and the J gene end by 1 base; junction bases not matched to a gene: 8. The CDR3 reads CASSPTSGILSYEQYF. CDR3 bases: TGTGCCAGCAGCCCTACTAGCGGGATTTTGTCCTACGAGCAGTACTTC.

This clone appeared once. CDR3 sequence (DNA): TGCGCCAGCAGCCAAGTCGGGAACAGGGGGAGGAATGGCTACACCTTC. Translation: CASSQVGNRGRNGYTF. The chain combines TRBV4-1 with TRBJ1-2, with TRBD1 identical over 8 bases. Trimming removed 1 base from V and 6 bases from J; junction bases left unmatched: 10. Germline loops: CDR1 MGHRA, CDR2 YSYEKL. This CDR3 has 16 residues.

The chain has TRBV11-2 and TRBJ2-7, with 8 bases lining up with TRBD1. CDR3 length equals 14 residues. With V trimmed by 8 bases and J by 1 base, 7 bases remained unmatched. From germline, CDR1 is SGHAT and CDR2 FQNNGV. CDR3 DNA: TGTGCCAGCGCGCTGGACAGGGTTTCCTACGAGCAGTACTTC. It yields the protein CASALDRVSYEQYF.